This T cell receptor beta chain was documented in a study of T cell changes during pregnancy in multiple sclerosis. Clones were sequenced by immunoSEQ multiplex PCR, and TCRdb holds only the in-frame ones, with some missing. The sample records about 75,000 clones, 80% to 90% being singletons. This CDR3 spans 11 amino acids. V was clipped by 3 bases and J by 6 bases, with 4 bases between them. From germline, CDR1 is KGHSH and CDR2 LQKENI. This TCR derives from a female donor in good health, enrolled as a control in a pregnancy study. The sequencing used peripheral blood, collected in the first trimester of pregnancy. The V and J genes are TRBV18 and TRBJ2-3; D remains ambiguous. CDR3 in amino acids: CASSPGDTQYF. The CDR3, as DNA: TGTGCCAGCTCACCCGGTGATACGCAGTATTTT.